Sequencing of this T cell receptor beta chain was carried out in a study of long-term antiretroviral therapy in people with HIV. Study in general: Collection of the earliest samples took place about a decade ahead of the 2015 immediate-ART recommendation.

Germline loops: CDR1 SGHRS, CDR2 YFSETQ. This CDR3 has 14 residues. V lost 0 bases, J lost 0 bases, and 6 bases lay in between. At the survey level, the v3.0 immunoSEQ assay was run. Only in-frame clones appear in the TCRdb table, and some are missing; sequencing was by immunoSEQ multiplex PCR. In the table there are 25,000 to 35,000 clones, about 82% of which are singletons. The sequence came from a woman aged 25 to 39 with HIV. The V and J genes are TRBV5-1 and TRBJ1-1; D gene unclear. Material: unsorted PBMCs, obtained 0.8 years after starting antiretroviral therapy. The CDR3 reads CASSLEGMNTEAFF. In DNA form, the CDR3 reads TGCGCCAGCAGCTTGGAAGGGATGAACACTGAAGCTTTCTTT.